This passage covers 27 T cell receptor beta chains from one sample sequenced in a study of T-cell reconstitution after alpha-beta-depleted transplantation in children. Library preparation (for TCRbeta) was performed with unique molecular identifiers. TCRdb recomputed calls from the PCR reads with MiXCR, one row per CDR3 protein. Here the sample spans nearly 350,000 distinct CDR3 sequences, about 17% being singletons. The sequences come from PBMCs, mostly from graft donor cells, collected 360 days after TCRalphabeta/CD19-depleted stem cell transplant. The receptors stem from a male patient aged 2 to 10 who had a stem cell transplant for acute lymphoblastic leukemia, so the T cells may come from the graft donor.

This clonotype was seen more than once but under ten times. The chain's CDR3 is CASSAGDPNTEAFF. The CDR3 DNA is TGTGCCAGCAGCGCGGGGGACCCGAACACTGAAGCTTTCTTT. The chain recombines TRBV9 with TRBJ1-1, with TRBD1 as a possible D gene (5 bases). This CDR3 contains 14 residues. CDR1 and CDR2 from the germline V gene are SGDLS and YYNGEE. Deletions cut 3 bases from V and 1 base from J, with 10 bases between.

This clonotype has ten or more counts. The chain combines TRBV4-3 with TRBJ2-5; D is unresolved. Germline V CDR1 and CDR2: LGHNA, YSLEER. V was cut by 2 bases and J by 2 bases, with 6 bases left in between. The CDR3 sequence is 13 residues long. CDR3 DNA sequence: TGCGCCAGCAGCCAACAACTGCAAGAGACCCAGTACTTC. Its protein is CASSQQLQETQYF.

The V gene is TRBV11-3, the J gene TRBJ2-1; 15 positions match TRBD2. Germline loops: CDR1 SGHNT, CDR2 YENEEA. Trimming at V came to 2 bases and at J to 7 bases, leaving 3 bases not matched to a gene. CDR3 length: 16 amino acids. CDR3 in DNA: TGTGCCAGCAGCTTAAGGACTAGCGGGAGGGTAAATGAGCAGTTCTTC. Translating it yields CASSLRTSGRVNEQFF.

This clonotype has only a few counts. V gene TRBV7-2 combines with J gene TRBJ2-5; D unresolved. Per germline, CDR1 SGHTA and CDR2 FQGNSA. Trimming removed 5 bases at V and 2 bases at J, with 9 bases between. The CDR3 contains 13 residues. CDR3 nucleotide sequence: TGTGCCAGCAGCCCAGCTATTCAAGAGACCCAGTACTTC. Protein product: CASSPAIQETQYF.

This clonotype appeared a few times. The chain links TRBV15 to TRBJ2-7, with 8 bases matching TRBD2. Germline CDR1 LNHNV, CDR2 YYDKDF (reference sequence). The CDR3 is made up of 18 amino acids. Losses at the gene ends were 0 bases for V and 2 bases for J; bases not matched to a gene: 12. The CDR3 nucleotides read TGTGCCACCAGCAGAGATCATTCCCGACCGGGACTAGCCTACGAGCAGTACTTC. Amino acids: CATSRDHSRPGLAYEQYF.

The rearrangement joins TRBV6-4 to TRBJ2-1; 9 nucleotides line up with TRBD2. Germline-derived CDR1 and CDR2 are MRHNA and SNTAGT. V dropped 3 bases and J dropped 4; count of bases not matched to a gene: 4. This CDR3 region has 15 residues. The CDR3 coding sequence is TGTGCCAGCAGTGAAGTAGCGGGAGTATACAATGAGCAGTTCTTC. Translating it yields CASSEVAGVYNEQFF.

This clonotype was counted at least ten times. The chain recombines TRBV28 with TRBJ1-1; 7 bases align to TRBD1. With 5 bases clipped from V and 10 bases from J, the junction kept 13 bases outside the gene matches. Germline V lookup: CDR1 MDHEN, CDR2 SYDVKM. There are 14 residues in the CDR3. The CDR3: CASSPKTGPKGAFF. In nucleotides, the CDR3 is TGTGCCAGCAGTCCAAAGACAGGGCCTAAGGGAGCTTTCTTT.

The chain couples TRBV4-3 to TRBJ2-3; the D gene is possibly TRBD1 (5 bases). Germline assignment: CDR1 LGHNA and CDR2 YSLEER. The CDR3 runs 17 residues. V was shortened by 0 bases and J by 8 bases, with 21 bases between the two germline ends. CDR3 loop: CASSQDGAAGLWGTQYF. CDR3 in DNA: TGCGCCAGCAGCCAAGATGGGGCAGCCGGCCTGTGGGGTACGCAGTATTTT.

This clonotype was counted between two and nine times. The chain joins TRBV3-1 to TRBJ2-3; 7 nucleotides align to TRBD2. The CDR3 runs to 13 residues. In germline, CDR1 is LGHDT, CDR2 YNNKEL (reference sequence). V lost 3 bases, J lost 4 bases, and 1 base stayed unmatched. The CDR3 DNA follows: TGTGCCAGCAGCCATCGGGGGGCAGATACGCAGTATTTT. Encoded protein: CASSHRGADTQYF.

This clonotype was seen many times. The chain couples TRBV15 to TRBJ2-7; 8 bases are a match to TRBD1. The V gene's germline CDR1 is LNHNV and CDR2 YYDKDF (reference sequence). This CDR3 comprises 15 residues. V gave up 1 base and J gave up 0 bases; unmatched junction bases: 2. The chain's CDR3 is CATSRVDRDSYEQYF. The CDR3, as DNA: TGTGCCACCAGCAGAGTGGACAGGGACTCCTACGAGCAGTACTTC.

The chain links TRBV5-1 to TRBJ2-2, with a possible D match to TRBD2 (5 bases). The CDR3 has 14 amino acids. The germline V gene encodes CDR1 SGHRS and CDR2 YFSETQ. The V end lost 4 bases, the J end lost 4 bases, and 11 bases lay between the germline ends. The CDR3 DNA reads as TGCGCCAGCAGCCCCCGAGCGGTCACCGGGGAGCTGTTTTTT. Translating it yields CASSPRAVTGELFF.

This clonotype was seen at least ten times. This chain links TRBV5-1 with TRBJ2-3, with 10 bases matching TRBD2. CDR1 is SGHRS and CDR2 is YFSETQ in the germline V gene. The V gene end was trimmed by 0 bases and the J gene end by 5 bases; junction bases not matched to a gene: 3. CDR3 length: 15 amino acids. The CDR3 coding sequence is TGCGCCAGCAGCTTGGCGGCTAGCGGGAGAGATACGCAGTATTTT. It translates to CASSLAASGRDTQYF.

The sample holds a few counts of this clonotype. The J gene is TRBJ2-5, the V gene TRBV20-1; TRBD1 is a possible D gene (5 bases). This CDR3 has 13 residues. Germline lookup yields CDR1 DFQATT and CDR2 SNEGSKA (reference sequence). V lost 5 bases and J 7 bases, leaving 17 bases between the germline ends. In DNA, the CDR3 is TGCAGTGCTCGCCCTACAGGTCCGGGGACCCAGTACTTC. Protein: CSARPTGPGTQYF.

The genes are TRBV6-2 or TRBV6-3 and TRBJ2-1; 9 nucleotides line up with TRBD2. V trimming: 5 bases; J trimming: 14 bases; junction bases outside the gene matches: 7. CDR1 is MNHEY, CDR2 SVGEGT, per germline. The CDR3 runs 12 residues. CDR3 in DNA: TGTGCCAGCAGTACCGGACTAGCGTCTGAGTTCTTC. It codes for CASSTGLASEFF.

The rearrangement links TRBV4-3 to TRBJ1-4, with D unclear. CDR1 is LGHNA and CDR2 is YSLEER in the germline V gene. V lost 0 bases and J lost 5, with 10 bases in between. The CDR3 extends over 15 amino acids. CDR3 loop: CASSQDRKGNEKLFF. The CDR3 coding sequence is TGCGCCAGCAGCCAAGATCGAAAGGGAAATGAAAAACTGTTTTTT.

This clonotype was picked up a small number of times. V is TRBV15 and J is TRBJ2-3; 7 nucleotides match TRBD1. This CDR3 region has 16 residues. The germline CDR1 and CDR2 sequences are LNHNV and YYDKDF (reference sequence). V shed 3 bases, J shed 6 bases, and the junction held 12 bases outside the gene matches. The CDR3 sequence: CATSSDRARATDTQYF. The CDR3 region has the DNA TGTGCCACCAGCAGTGACAGGGCCCGGGCGACCGATACGCAGTATTTT.

The rearrangement joins TRBV12-3 or TRBV12-4 to TRBJ2-1; 8 bases are shared with TRBD1. The CDR3 loop spans 16 amino acids. J gave up 7 bases and V 5 bases, and 13 bases lay outside the gene matches. The CDR3 DNA reads as TGTGCCAGCAGTAGGGGGTGGCAGGGGGCGAGTAATGAGCAGTTCTTC. This sequence encodes CASSRGWQGASNEQFF.

A few counts support this clonotype. This CDR3 is CASSPRAGPTGELFF. The CDR3 DNA reads as TGTGCCAGCAGTCCGCGGGCGGGACCCACCGGGGAGCTGTTTTTT. V usage is TRBV12-3 or TRBV12-4 and J usage is TRBJ2-2; D possibly corresponds to TRBD2 (6 bases). The CDR3 is made up of 15 amino acids. With 5 bases removed from V and 4 bases from J, the gap between germline ends came to 14 bases.

The chain recombines TRBV29-1 with TRBJ2-7; D is perhaps TRBD2 (5 bases). The V end lost 4 bases, the J end lost 0 bases, and 16 bases lay between the germline ends. The CDR3 runs to 15 residues. Per germline, CDR1 SQVTM and CDR2 ANQGSEA. CDR3 protein: CSVAFWSSFSYEQYF. CDR3 bases: TGCAGCGTTGCGTTTTGGTCTAGCTTCTCCTACGAGCAGTACTTC.

This clonotype came up a few times. The V gene is TRBV5-6, the J gene TRBJ2-3, with D possibly TRBD2 on 6 matching bases. V was shortened by 2 bases and J by 1 base, with 8 bases between the two germline ends. CDR1 and CDR2 (germline): SGHDT, YYEEEE. The CDR3 runs 14 residues. The CDR3 is CASSFGTGTDTQYF. Here the CDR3 DNA reads TGTGCCAGCAGCTTCGGGACTGGCACAGATACGCAGTATTTT.

This clonotype was seen a handful of times. The gene calls are TRBV2 and TRBJ2-1; D perhaps matches TRBD1 (6 bases). This CDR3 is 20 amino acids long. V gave up 8 bases and J gave up 5 bases, with 34 bases separating them. Germline CDR1 is SNHLY and CDR2 is FYNNEI. The CDR3 coding sequence is TGTGCCAGCGGGCTGGGGGCAGCAGGTTCTGGAAAAGGCGACAACAATGAGCAGTTCTTC. Translating it yields CASGLGAAGSGKGDNNEQFF.

The genes are TRBV28 and TRBJ2-5, with a tentative D call TRBD1 (6 bases). The germline V gene has CDR1 MDHEN and CDR2 SYDVKM. Trimming shortened V by 5 bases and J by 5 bases, and 21 bases separated the two germline ends. The CDR3 is 16 amino acids. CDR3 coding DNA: TGTGCCAGCAGTGTTAGCCCCCAGGGGACGAGTGAGACCCAGTACTTC. Translation: CASSVSPQGTSETQYF.

V is TRBV9 and J is TRBJ1-3; D not certain. Germline CDR1 is SGDLS and CDR2 is YYNGEE. V lost 0 bases and J lost 4, with 5 bases in between. The CDR3 has 13 amino acids. Written as DNA, the CDR3 is TGTGCCAGCAGCGTAGTGGGCGGAAACACCATATATTTT. Encoded protein: CASSVVGGNTIYF.

This clonotype has a handful of counts. V is TRBV5-1 and J is TRBJ2-7, with 7 bases identical to TRBD1. This CDR3 is built from 15 residues. CDR1 and CDR2 from the germline V gene are SGHRS and YFSETQ. V trimming: 4 bases; J trimming: 2 bases; junction bases outside the gene matches: 9. CDR3 protein: CASSPQPGQTYEQYF. The CDR3 DNA sequence: TGCGCCAGCAGCCCTCAGCCGGGACAGACCTACGAGCAGTACTTC.

This clonotype was observed at least ten times. The chain joins TRBV5-1 to TRBJ2-7; no clear D gene. Germline V gene data show CDR1 as SGHRS and CDR2 as YFSETQ. The V and J ends lost 1 base and 3 bases respectively, with 11 bases between them. The CDR3 has 14 residues. The DNA for the CDR3 is TGCGCCAGCAGCTTGCATGGCAGAGTCTACGAGCAGTACTTC. Its translation is CASSLHGRVYEQYF.

This clonotype was picked up a small number of times. DNA of the CDR3: TGTGCCAGCAGGGGACCCTACGTATACGAGCAGTACTTC. Translated: CASRGPYVYEQYF. This sequence joins TRBV2 and TRBJ2-7, with D possibly being TRBD1 or TRBD2 (5 bases each). The germline gives CDR1 SNHLY, CDR2 FYNNEI. CDR3 length equals 13 residues. The ends were cut back, 6 bases at V and 4 bases at J, with 13 bases in the middle.

This clonotype has ten or more counts. The rearrangement uses TRBV12-3 or TRBV12-4 and TRBJ2-1, with D unresolved. V was shortened by 0 bases and J by 8 bases, with 2 bases between the two germline ends. The CDR3 totals 11 residues. DNA for the CDR3: TGTGCCAGCAGTTTAGCGGATGAGCAGTTCTTC. Translating it yields CASSLADEQFF.